Presented here are 28 T cell receptor beta chains from one specimen sequenced in a study of spatial heterogeneity in lung cancer (dated by TCRdb to about 2019). The receptor library was made with 5' RACE. Sequenced using a NextSeq 500. The public reads were run again by TCRdb, first through fastp at Q25 and then through MiXCR, and only productive beta chains were kept. Merged by CDR3 protein, the rows form single entries marked with the most common genes and DNA. The sample includes some 100,000 distinct CDR3 sequences, with roughly 10% observed a single time. In total, the top ten clones hold 6.5% to 8.5% of the sample. The sample's time point, from its label and the paper: sample taken at primary tumor resection. Without any cell sorting, TCR sequencing was performed on whole RNA extracted either from tumor and nontumor lung tissue or from cryopreserved PBMC samples. The sequences come from PBMCs, collected at surgery. These receptors were collected from a male donor with early-stage non-small cell lung cancer.

In its sample, this clonotype was seen many times. V usage is TRBV4-2 and J usage is TRBJ2-4; D is possibly TRBD2 (6 bases). V was pared by 1 base and J by 4 bases, with 11 bases between. The CDR3 length is 15 residues. Looked up from germline, CDR1 is LGHNA and CDR2 is YNFKEQ. CDR3 sequence: CASSQGEEGKNIQYF. The CDR3 coding sequence is TGTGCCAGCAGCCAAGGGGAGGAAGGGAAAAACATTCAGTACTTC.

This clonotype was detected ten times or more. This rearrangement joins TRBV28 to TRBJ2-7, with 9 nucleotides matching TRBD2. Per germline, CDR1 MDHEN and CDR2 SYDVKM. V lost 4 bases to trimming and J lost 6 bases; unmatched junction nucleotides: 4. The CDR3 length is 13 residues. The CDR3 DNA reads as TGTGCCAGCAGTTCTAGCGGGACGATCGAGCAGTACTTC. Its protein product is CASSSSGTIEQYF.

This clonotype was seen repeatedly, ten times or more. This sequence joins TRBV4-1 and TRBJ1-1; TRBD1 might be the D (5 bases). The germline V gene has CDR1 MGHRA and CDR2 YSYEKL. The CDR3 consists of 15 residues. The V end lost 1 base, the J end lost 8 bases, and 17 bases lay between the germline ends. CDR3 bases: TGCGCCAGCAGCCAAGTTCAGGGTGCGCCCCGGGAAGCTTTCTTT. It codes for CASSQVQGAPREAFF.

This clonotype has just a few counts. The chain employs TRBV7-2 and TRBJ2-1; possibly TRBD2 for D (7 bases). The germline V gene has CDR1 SGHTA and CDR2 FQGNSA. V was pared by 2 bases and J by 9 bases, with 14 bases between. This CDR3 comprises 14 residues. CDR3 DNA sequence: TGTGCCAGCAGCTTAAAGGGGGGGAGAGGTGAGCAGTTCTTC. Translating it yields CASSLKGGRGEQFF.

The table lists this clonotype with many counts. The CDR3 sequence: CASSWDRVGYTF. DNA for the CDR3: TGTGCCAGCAGTTGGGACAGGGTTGGCTACACCTTC. The rearrangement joins TRBV12-3 or TRBV12-4 to TRBJ1-2, with 9 bases identical to TRBD1. This CDR3 spans 12 amino acids. The V segment lost 4 bases and the J segment 7 bases; nucleotides outside the gene matches: 1.

This chain connects TRBV5-1 to TRBJ2-3, with 10 bases identical to TRBD2. From germline, CDR1 is SGHRS and CDR2 YFSETQ. The CDR3 length is 15 residues. J gave up 3 bases and V 1 base, and 2 bases lay outside the gene matches. This CDR3 reads CASSLTSGATDTQYF. The CDR3 DNA follows: TGCGCCAGCAGCTTGACTAGCGGGGCGACAGATACGCAGTATTTT.

This clonotype was detected many times. The chain is built from TRBV14 and TRBJ2-2; D is possibly TRBD1 (5 bases). The V end lost 0 bases, the J end lost 4 bases, and 12 bases lay between the germline ends. Germline CDR1 SGHDN, CDR2 FVKESK. The CDR3 contains 16 residues. The chain's CDR3 is CASSQEVGHPTGELFF. CDR3 coding DNA: TGTGCCAGCAGCCAAGAGGTCGGACACCCCACCGGGGAGCTGTTTTTT. Filled out from reference TRBV14 and TRBJ2-2, the complete variable domain reads EAGVTQFPSHSVIEKGQTVTLRCDPISGHDNLYWYRRVMGKEIKFLLHFVKESKQDESGMPNNRFLAERTGGTYSTLKVQPAELEDSGVYFCASSQEVGHPTGELFFGEGSRLTVL.

The chain's CDR3 is CASSARSGNQPQHF. CDR3 DNA sequence: TGTGCCAGCAGTGCCAGAAGCGGTAATCAGCCCCAGCATTTT. The V and J genes are TRBV2 and TRBJ1-5; D is ambiguous. V was trimmed by 4 bases and J by 4 bases, leaving 11 bases between them. Germline V gene sequence: CDR1 SNHLY, CDR2 FYNNEI. The CDR3 totals 14 residues.

The chain uses TRBV19 and TRBJ2-6; D possibly matches TRBD1 or TRBD2 (6 bases each). The ends were cut back, 2 bases at V and 2 bases at J, with 7 bases in the middle. The germline V gene has CDR1 LNHDA and CDR2 SQIVND (reference sequence). This CDR3 has 15 residues. CDR3 sequence (DNA): TGTGCCAGTAGTATAAGGGGGGCTGGGGCCAACGTCCTGACTTTC. Residues: CASSIRGAGANVLTF.

This clonotype was seen a few times. The V call is TRBV7-8, the J call TRBJ1-2; D gene uncertain. Trimming took 6 bases from V and 5 from J, leaving 13 bases between them. CDR3 length: 13 residues. The V gene's germline CDR1 is SGHVS and CDR2 FQNEAQ. The CDR3 reads CASSIDRGYGYTF. As DNA, the CDR3 is TGTGCCAGCAGTATTGACCGTGGTTATGGCTACACCTTC. Combining the CDR3 with reference TRBV7-8 and TRBJ1-2 gives the whole variable domain GAGVSQSPRYKVAKRGQDVALRCDPISGHVSLFWYQQALGQGPEFLTYFQNEAQLDKSGLPSDRFFAERPEGSVSTLKIQRTQQEDSAVYLCASSIDRGYGYTFGSGTRLTVV.

The CDR3 sequence is CASSLEGARVGELFF. Here the CDR3 DNA reads TGTGCCAGCAGCCTAGAGGGAGCCAGGGTCGGGGAGCTGTTTTTT. This chain connects TRBV7-2 to TRBJ2-2; TRBD1 or TRBD2 may be the D gene (5 bases each). The CDR3 sequence is 15 residues long. The germline V gene has CDR1 SGHTA and CDR2 FQGNSA. The V gene lost 5 bases and the J gene lost 7 bases, with 17 bases spanning the gap.

The chain couples TRBV5-1 to TRBJ1-1; 8 nucleotides align to TRBD1. Trimming cost V 4 bases and J 5 bases; bases outside gene matches: 7. CDR3 length: 14 residues. Per the germline V gene, CDR1 is SGHRS and CDR2 is YFSETQ. The CDR3 sequence: CASSPDRGETEAFF. DNA for the CDR3: TGCGCCAGCAGCCCTGACAGGGGTGAGACTGAAGCTTTCTTT.

The table lists this clonotype with a few counts. The DNA for the CDR3 is TGTGCCAGCAGCTCGCGGGACAGGCCTACCGGGGAGCTGTTTTTT. Translation gives CASSSRDRPTGELFF. The chain links TRBV11-2 to TRBJ2-2; the match to TRBD1 covers 8 bases. Trimming cost V 4 bases and J 5 bases; bases outside gene matches: 6. The CDR3 covers 15 residues. Germline V CDR1 and CDR2: SGHAT, FQNNGV.

This clonotype has more than one count but fewer than ten. The genes are TRBV4-1 and TRBJ2-3, with D tentatively TRBD2 (6 bases). CDR3 length: 16 residues. V was shortened by 0 bases and J by 5 bases, with 15 bases between the two germline ends. Per the germline V gene, CDR1 is MGHRA and CDR2 is YSYEKL. Here the CDR3 reads CASSQDRDSGRDTQYF. The CDR3 nucleotides read TGCGCCAGCAGCCAAGATCGGGACTCGGGCCGAGATACGCAGTATTTT.

This clonotype was observed a few times. The chain couples TRBV5-6 to TRBJ2-5; D remains unclear. Trimming took off 1 base at V and 0 bases at J, with 4 bases between the two ends. Germline values: CDR1 SGHDT, CDR2 YYEEEE. This CDR3 contains 13 residues. The DNA of the CDR3 is TGTGCCAGCAGCTTGTTCAACCAAGAGACCCAGTACTTC. Protein product: CASSLFNQETQYF.

This clonotype was recorded many times. V usage is TRBV2 and J usage is TRBJ2-1; 11 nucleotides align to TRBD1. CDR1 SNHLY and CDR2 FYNNEI come from the germline V gene. V shed 8 bases, J shed 8 bases, and the junction held 8 bases outside the gene matches. The CDR3 loop spans 14 amino acids. CDR3 residues: CASGRDRGSDEQFF. CDR3 DNA sequence: TGTGCCAGCGGCCGGGACAGGGGGTCGGATGAGCAGTTCTTC. Filled out from reference TRBV2 and TRBJ2-1, the complete variable domain reads EPEVTQTPSHQVTQMGQEVILRCVPISNHLYFYWYRQILGQKVEFLVSFYNNEISEKSEIFDDQFSVERPDGSNFTLKIRSTKLEDSAMYFCASGRDRGSDEQFFGPGTRLTVL.

This clonotype was seen at least ten times. J is TRBJ2-5 and V is TRBV7-9; D remains ambiguous. The V gene lost 4 bases and the J gene lost 2 bases, with 14 bases spanning the gap. The CDR3 is made up of 15 amino acids. Germline V gene lookup returns CDR1 SEHNR and CDR2 FQNEAQ (reference sequence). CDR3 loop: CASSYVVRMQETQYF. CDR3 sequence (DNA): TGTGCCAGCAGCTACGTCGTCAGGATGCAAGAGACCCAGTACTTC.

The rearrangement uses TRBV3-1 and TRBJ2-7; D is perhaps TRBD2 (6 bases). CDR3 size: 17 residues. V was trimmed by 0 bases and J by 4 bases, leaving 19 bases between them. The germline gives CDR1 LGHDT, CDR2 YNNKEL (reference sequence). CDR3 sequence: CASSQDLGGSPFYEQYF. The CDR3 DNA reads as TGTGCCAGCAGCCAAGATCTTGGAGGGAGCCCTTTTTACGAGCAGTACTTC.

The sample holds a few counts of this clonotype. This rearrangement joins TRBV7-2 to TRBJ1-2, with a possible D match to TRBD1 (6 bases). The V and J ends lost 4 bases and 4 bases respectively, with 10 bases between them. This CDR3 comprises 13 residues. Germline assignment: CDR1 SGHTA and CDR2 FQGNSA. CDR3 protein: CASSSQGSYGYTF. The CDR3 nucleotides are TGTGCCAGCAGCTCACAGGGCAGCTATGGCTACACCTTC.

The table lists this clonotype with many counts. This chain uses TRBV18 with TRBJ2-3; 11 bases agree with TRBD2. CDR1 and CDR2 (germline): KGHSH, LQKENI. With 3 bases clipped from V and 3 bases from J, the junction kept 5 bases outside the gene matches. The CDR3 spans 16 residues. CDR3 bases: TGTGCCAGCTCACCGCTGACTAGCGGGGATACAGATACGCAGTATTTT. Its translation: CASSPLTSGDTDTQYF.

This clonotype turned up a few times. The chain carries TRBV6-2 or TRBV6-3 and TRBJ2-3, with 10 bases lining up with TRBD2. The junction had 7 bases not matched to a gene; V was cut back by 4 bases and J by 3 bases. CDR1 and CDR2 from the germline V gene are MNHEY and SVGEGT. The CDR3 spans 16 residues. The DNA for the CDR3 is TGTGCCAGCAGTTCCCCAGCGGGGGGGCAGACAGATACGCAGTATTTT. This codes for CASSSPAGGQTDTQYF.

V usage is TRBV29-1 and J usage is TRBJ1-1; 7 bases agree with TRBD1. The V gene end was trimmed by 7 bases and the J gene end by 4 bases; junction bases not matched to a gene: 6. The CDR3 consists of 12 residues. Germline CDR1 SQVTM, CDR2 ANQGSEA. The CDR3 protein is CSANPGGTEAFF. CDR3 nucleotide sequence: TGCAGCGCAAATCCAGGGGGCACTGAAGCTTTCTTT. Full variable domain (remainder filled in from reference TRBV29-1 and TRBJ1-1): SAVISQKPSRDICQRGTSLTIQCQVDSQVTMMFWYRQQPGQSLTLIATANQGSEATYESGFVIDKFPISRPNLTFSTLTVSNMSPEDSSIYLCSANPGGTEAFFGQGTRLTVV.

This clonotype occurred a few times. The gene calls are TRBV5-1 and TRBJ2-5, with 10 bases aligning to TRBD1. This CDR3 contains 16 residues. Trimming cost V 6 bases and J 5 bases; bases outside gene matches: 13. The V gene's germline CDR1 is SGHRS and CDR2 YFSETQ. The CDR3 sequence is CASTRISGQGRETQYF. The CDR3 bases are TGCGCCAGCACCCGGATATCGGGACAGGGGAGGGAGACCCAGTACTTC.

This clonotype came up many times. The chain joins TRBV6-5 to TRBJ1-4, with D perhaps TRBD1 (5 bases). Trimming shortened V by 5 bases and J by 0 bases, and 16 bases separated the two germline ends. Germline V gene lookup returns CDR1 MNHEY and CDR2 SVGAGI. The CDR3 spans 17 residues. The CDR3 sequence is CASSHGQLVATNEKLFF. CDR3 DNA sequence: TGTGCCAGCAGTCACGGACAACTAGTTGCAACTAATGAAAAACTGTTTTTT.

The gene calls are TRBV16 and TRBJ2-7; D is undetermined. Deletions cut 6 bases from V and 2 bases from J, with 8 bases between. Germline CDR1 reads KGHSY; CDR2 reads FQNENV. There are 12 residues in the CDR3. The CDR3 DNA reads TGTGCCAGCAGTCATGCCGCCTACGAGCAGTACTTC. This encodes CASSHAAYEQYF.

At least ten counts were recorded for this clonotype. The rearrangement joins TRBV5-5 to TRBJ2-5; D call uncertain. From germline, CDR1 is SGHKS and CDR2 YYEKEE (reference sequence). With 3 bases removed from V and 5 bases from J, the gap between germline ends came to 11 bases. The CDR3 consists of 13 residues. The CDR3: CASSSQVGETQYF. CDR3 DNA: TGTGCCAGCAGCTCACAAGTCGGGGAGACCCAGTACTTC.

This clonotype has at least ten counts. The V gene is TRBV7-2, the J gene TRBJ2-5, with 11 bases lining up with TRBD2. This CDR3 is built from 16 residues. The trim removed 4 bases at V and 5 bases at J, leaving 9 bases unmatched. CDR1 is SGHTA and CDR2 is FQGNSA in the germline V gene. The CDR3: CASSSPIAGGQETQYF. In DNA, the CDR3 is TGTGCCAGCAGCTCGCCTATAGCGGGGGGGCAGGAGACCCAGTACTTC.

This clonotype has only a few counts. V gene TRBV6-5 combines with J gene TRBJ2-3; D unclear. This CDR3 has 13 residues. V was pared by 2 bases and J by 4 bases, with 7 bases between. Germline loops: CDR1 MNHEY, CDR2 SVGAGI. CDR3: CASSYMAADTQYF. As DNA, the CDR3 is TGTGCCAGCAGTTACATGGCCGCAGATACGCAGTATTTT.